Listed below are T cell receptor beta chains from one sample, sequenced in a study of shared clonotypes between healthy human individuals. Here immunoSEQ multiplex PCR was the method, and the copy in TCRdb shows in-frame clones only, minus some. Of about 560,000 clones detected, roughly four fifths appear once; the ten largest clones hold 12%. Sequencing input: PBMCs. Receptors originate from a woman in her thirties or forties in good health. Some clones in this sample may be carry-over from other donors' samples. CDR3s leave out the opening cysteine and the closing phenylalanine or tryptophan. The order of the fields is J gene, clone size, V gene, CDR3 protein. Some rows mark clone size as missing; the rest say once, few, many or name a class of expanded clone.

j_call: TRBJ2-7
clone_size: -
v_call: TRBV5-1
cdr3_aa: ASSLGGRDSEQY

j_call: TRBJ2-3
clone_size: many
v_call: TRBV10-1
cdr3_aa: ASSPWTSATADTQY

j_call: TRBJ2-1
clone_size: -
v_call: TRBV7-6
cdr3_aa: ASSFRDGTYNEQF

j_call: TRBJ2-1
clone_size: -
v_call: TRBV27
cdr3_aa: ATSPQAGRRNEQF

j_call: TRBJ1-4
clone_size: -
v_call: TRBV19
cdr3_aa: ASSYWGRRGGKLF

j_call: TRBJ2-2
clone_size: -
v_call: TRBV10-1
cdr3_aa: ASSEAGNTGELF

j_call: TRBJ2-5
clone_size: -
v_call: TRBV2
cdr3_aa: ASNGQQETQY

j_call: TRBJ2-1
clone_size: -
v_call: TRBV7-9
cdr3_aa: ASSLMTGVALEQF

j_call: TRBJ2-4
clone_size: -
v_call: TRBV6-5
cdr3_aa: ASRPPGLAGNIQY

j_call: TRBJ2-7
clone_size: once
v_call: TRBV27
cdr3_aa: ASSSSDSYEQY

j_call: TRBJ2-2
clone_size: -
v_call: TRBV10-2
cdr3_aa: ASRGPPGGRRTGELF

j_call: TRBJ2-7
clone_size: -
v_call: TRBV28
cdr3_aa: ASSSHSRREQY

j_call: TRBJ2-2
clone_size: -
v_call: TRBV28
cdr3_aa: ASNPPGTGELF

j_call: TRBJ2-2
clone_size: -
v_call: TRBV29-1
cdr3_aa: SGGQDTGELF

j_call: TRBJ2-3
clone_size: many
v_call: TRBV4-3
cdr3_aa: ASSQSSSRQGRTDTQY

j_call: TRBJ1-2
clone_size: -
v_call: TRBV2
cdr3_aa: ASTPGRTYGYT

j_call: TRBJ1-2
clone_size: once
v_call: TRBV27
cdr3_aa: ASSLTGARQNYGYT

j_call: TRBJ2-1
clone_size: -
v_call: TRBV6-6
cdr3_aa: ASSSSGSRNEQF

j_call: TRBJ2-7
clone_size: -
v_call: TRBV5-1
cdr3_aa: ASRDPGNEQY

j_call: TRBJ2-7
clone_size: -
v_call: TRBV2
cdr3_aa: ASKQDSAGTYEQY

j_call: TRBJ2-1
clone_size: -
v_call: TRBV29-1
cdr3_aa: SVPIPTGSIYYNGQF

j_call: TRBJ2-4
clone_size: -
v_call: TRBV19
cdr3_aa: ASRGPEIQY

j_call: TRBJ2-1
clone_size: -
v_call: TRBV6-5
cdr3_aa: ASSYSRWVNEQF

j_call: TRBJ1-1
clone_size: many
v_call: TRBV7-3
cdr3_aa: ASSLDRVNTEAF

j_call: TRBJ1-1
clone_size: few
v_call: TRBV10-3
cdr3_aa: AIRLSGTPNTEAF

j_call: TRBJ2-7
clone_size: -
v_call: TRBV9
cdr3_aa: ASSVDSAAGYEQY

j_call: TRBJ2-5
clone_size: -
v_call: TRBV27
cdr3_aa: ASSGGGPGGTQY

j_call: TRBJ1-4
clone_size: -
v_call: TRBV11-2
cdr3_aa: ASSLGTTTNEKLF

j_call: TRBJ2-3
clone_size: once
v_call: TRBV7-2
cdr3_aa: ASSPGTRADTQY

j_call: TRBJ2-3
clone_size: -
v_call: TRBV11-3
cdr3_aa: ASSQGGSTDTQY

j_call: TRBJ2-2
clone_size: -
v_call: TRBV27
cdr3_aa: ASGRGAGLNTGELF

j_call: TRBJ2-1
clone_size: -
v_call: TRBV9
cdr3_aa: ASSVVVGRDFSYNEQF

j_call: TRBJ1-5
clone_size: -
v_call: TRBV27
cdr3_aa: ASSFKGADSNQPQH

j_call: TRBJ1-1
clone_size: -
v_call: TRBV7-2
cdr3_aa: ASSLGPPGTGGTEAF

j_call: TRBJ2-3
clone_size: -
v_call: TRBV7-2
cdr3_aa: ASSTRSDTQY

j_call: TRBJ2-7
clone_size: once
v_call: TRBV19
cdr3_aa: ASSRQSYEQY

j_call: TRBJ2-7
clone_size: -
v_call: TRBV2
cdr3_aa: ASSVSSTGRSYEQY

j_call: TRBJ2-7
clone_size: -
v_call: TRBV9
cdr3_aa: ASSVGLADTYEQY

j_call: TRBJ2-5
clone_size: -
v_call: TRBV30
cdr3_aa: AWKTSGVQETQY

j_call: TRBJ2-7
clone_size: -
v_call: TRBV25-1
cdr3_aa: ASSESETGGYEQY

j_call: TRBJ2-1
clone_size: -
v_call: TRBV7-3
cdr3_aa: ASSWSTGVGDEQF

j_call: TRBJ2-7
clone_size: -
v_call: TRBV6-5
cdr3_aa: ASSWGGGREQY

j_call: TRBJ1-2
clone_size: -
v_call: TRBV5-1
cdr3_aa: ASSLAGQSNYGYT

j_call: TRBJ1-2
clone_size: -
v_call: TRBV4-3
cdr3_aa: ASSPTNFGGYT

j_call: TRBJ2-7
clone_size: -
v_call: TRBV5-1
cdr3_aa: ASSLVSSGTGSYEQY

j_call: TRBJ1-3
clone_size: -
v_call: TRBV11-2
cdr3_aa: ASSLTGNTIY

j_call: TRBJ1-5
clone_size: once
v_call: TRBV28
cdr3_aa: ASTLQGGAQPQH

j_call: TRBJ1-1
clone_size: -
v_call: TRBV29-1
cdr3_aa: SVGGRRNTEAF

j_call: TRBJ1-1
clone_size: -
v_call: TRBV19
cdr3_aa: ASTNSGIGRTEAF

j_call: TRBJ1-1
clone_size: -
v_call: TRBV11-2
cdr3_aa: ASSLSPGRYTEAF

j_call: TRBJ2-4
clone_size: once
v_call: TRBV7-2
cdr3_aa: ASSSGLAGVNIQY

j_call: TRBJ1-3
clone_size: -
v_call: TRBV6-1
cdr3_aa: ASSELGVNPGNTIY

j_call: TRBJ2-1
clone_size: -
v_call: TRBV25-1
cdr3_aa: ASRISGEYNEQF